These 8 T cell receptor beta chains were sequenced from one sample in a study of siplizumab effects on memory and regulatory T cells. The assay was immunoSEQ multiplex PCR, and TCRdb's table has in-frame clones only and misses some. The data hold tens of thousands of clones, with about 91% observed a single time. The material sequenced was Tregs sorted from blood. These receptors were taken from a human donor in good health.

The rearrangement joins TRBV18 to TRBJ2-5; 8 bases align to TRBD1. The end of the DNA fits TRBJ2-7 better, so the J call may be wrong. This CDR3 has 14 amino acids. CDR1 KGHSH and CDR2 LQKENI come from the germline V gene. For the CDR3, the DNA is TGTGCCAGCTCACCCGGACAGGGCCCCTACGAGCAGTACTTC. Translation gives CASSPGQGPYEQYF.

The V and J genes are TRBV15 and TRBJ2-2; 7 nucleotides line up with TRBD2. Trimming removed 0 bases from V and 6 bases from J; junction bases left unmatched: 4. Germline CDR1 LNHNV, CDR2 YYDKDF (reference sequence). This CDR3 spans 15 amino acids. CDR3 nucleotides: TGTGCCACCAGCAGAGATCGCGGGGGTCCCGGGGAGCTGTTTTTT. Its protein is CATSRDRGGPGELFF.

The chain combines TRBV29-1 with TRBJ2-5, with 9 nucleotides matching TRBD1. The V and J ends lost 7 bases and 2 bases, in that order; junction bases with no gene match: 11. The CDR3 covers 15 residues. From germline, CDR1 is SQVTM and CDR2 ANQGSEA. The chain's CDR3 is CSALDRGGGQETQYF. CDR3 nucleotide sequence: TGCAGCGCTTTGGACAGGGGAGGGGGACAAGAGACCCAGTACTTC.

In this sample, this clone turned up a few times. This rearrangement joins TRBV11-3 to TRBJ1-1, with D perhaps matching TRBD1 (5 bases). This CDR3 is built from 13 residues. Trimming shortened V by 2 bases and J by 2 bases, and 6 bases separated the two germline ends. Germline CDR1 reads SGHNT; CDR2 reads YENEEA. CDR3 nucleotide sequence: TGTGCCAGCAGCTTACGGGGCAACACTGAAGCTTTCTTT. Translating it yields CASSLRGNTEAFF.

The chain has TRBV5-1 and TRBJ2-7, with TRBD1 matching over 9 bases. This CDR3 contains 13 residues. Germline CDR1 is SGHRS and CDR2 is YFSETQ. The V and J ends lost 1 base and 6 bases, in that order; junction bases with no gene match: 2. The CDR3: CASSLTDRGEQYF. The CDR3 DNA follows: TGCGCCAGCAGCTTGACGGACAGGGGCGAGCAGTACTTC.

The chain links TRBV11-3 to TRBJ2-3, with TRBD1 matching over 10 bases. Per the germline V gene, CDR1 is SGHNT and CDR2 is YENEEA. The J segment lost 4 bases and the V segment lost 5 bases, leaving 9 bases of the junction unmatched. This CDR3 contains 16 residues. The CDR3 bases are TGTGCCAGCAGCGCAACGACAGGGGGCTTCGCAGATACGCAGTATTTT. It specifies CASSATTGGFADTQYF.

The chain uses TRBV18 and TRBJ1-5; D remains ambiguous. The germline V and J ends were trimmed by 4 bases and 3 bases, with 7 bases remaining between them. The CDR3 runs to 13 residues. In germline, CDR1 is KGHSH, CDR2 LQKENI. CDR3 in amino acids: CASSQGDNQPQHF. The DNA of the CDR3 is TGTGCCAGCTCACAGGGAGACAATCAGCCCCAGCATTTT. Full variable domain (outside the CDR3, taken from reference TRBV18 and TRBJ1-5): NAGVMQNPRHLVRRRGQEARLRCSPMKGHSHVYWYRQLPEEGLKFMVYLQKENIIDESGMPKERFSAEFPKEGPSILRIQQVVRGDSAAYFCASSQGDNQPQHFGDGTRLSIL.

The chain has TRBV28 and TRBJ1-2; D is ambiguous. This CDR3 region has 12 residues. V lost 3 bases and J lost 8, with 10 bases in between. The germline CDR1 and CDR2 sequences are MDHEN and SYDVKM. Written as DNA, the CDR3 is TGTGCCAGCAGTTTTCCCGGGAAGGGCTACACCTTC. Its protein product is CASSFPGKGYTF.